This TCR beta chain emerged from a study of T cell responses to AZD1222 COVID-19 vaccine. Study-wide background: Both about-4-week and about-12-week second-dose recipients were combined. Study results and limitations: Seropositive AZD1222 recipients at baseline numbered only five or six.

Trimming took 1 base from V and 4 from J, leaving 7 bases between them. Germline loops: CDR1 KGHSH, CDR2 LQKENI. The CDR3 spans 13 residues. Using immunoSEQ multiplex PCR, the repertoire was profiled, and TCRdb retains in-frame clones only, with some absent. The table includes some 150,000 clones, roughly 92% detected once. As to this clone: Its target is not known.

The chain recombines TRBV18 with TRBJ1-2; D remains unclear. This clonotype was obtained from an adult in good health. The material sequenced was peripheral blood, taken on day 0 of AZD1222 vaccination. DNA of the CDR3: TGTGCCAGCTCACCACTCGGTACCTATGGCTACACCTTC. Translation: CASSPLGTYGYTF.